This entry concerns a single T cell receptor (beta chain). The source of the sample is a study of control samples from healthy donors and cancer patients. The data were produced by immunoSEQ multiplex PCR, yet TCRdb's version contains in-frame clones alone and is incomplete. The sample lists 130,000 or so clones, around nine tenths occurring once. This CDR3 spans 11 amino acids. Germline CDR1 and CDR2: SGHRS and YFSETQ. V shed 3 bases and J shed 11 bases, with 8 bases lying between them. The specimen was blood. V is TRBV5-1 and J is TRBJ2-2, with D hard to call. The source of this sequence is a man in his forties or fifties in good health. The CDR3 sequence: CASSSGPELFF. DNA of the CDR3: TGCGCCAGCAGCTCTGGGCCAGAGCTGTTTTTT.